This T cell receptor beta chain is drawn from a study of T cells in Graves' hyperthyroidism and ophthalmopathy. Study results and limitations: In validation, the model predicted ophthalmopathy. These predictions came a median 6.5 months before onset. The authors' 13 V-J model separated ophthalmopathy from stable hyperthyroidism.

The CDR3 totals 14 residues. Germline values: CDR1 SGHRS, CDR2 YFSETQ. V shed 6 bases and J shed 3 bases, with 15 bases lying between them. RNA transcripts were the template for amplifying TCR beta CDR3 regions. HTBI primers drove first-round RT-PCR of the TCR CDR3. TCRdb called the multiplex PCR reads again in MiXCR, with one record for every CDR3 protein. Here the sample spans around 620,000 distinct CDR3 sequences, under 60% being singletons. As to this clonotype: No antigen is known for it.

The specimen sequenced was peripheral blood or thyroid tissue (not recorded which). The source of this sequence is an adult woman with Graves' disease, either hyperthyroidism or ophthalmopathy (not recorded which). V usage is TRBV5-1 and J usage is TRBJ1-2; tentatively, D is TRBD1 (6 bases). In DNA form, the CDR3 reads TGCGCCAGCACCTTAGGGGGGGATGACTATGGCTACACCTTC. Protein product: CASTLGGDDYGYTF.